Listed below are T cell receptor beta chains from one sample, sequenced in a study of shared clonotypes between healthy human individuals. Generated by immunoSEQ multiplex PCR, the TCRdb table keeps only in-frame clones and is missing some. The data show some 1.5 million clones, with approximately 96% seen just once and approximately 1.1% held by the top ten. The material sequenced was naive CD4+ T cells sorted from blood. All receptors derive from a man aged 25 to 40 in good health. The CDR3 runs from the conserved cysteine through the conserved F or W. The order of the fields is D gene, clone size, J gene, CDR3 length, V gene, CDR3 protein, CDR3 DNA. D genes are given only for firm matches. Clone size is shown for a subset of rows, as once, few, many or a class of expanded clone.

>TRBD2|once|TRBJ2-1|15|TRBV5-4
CASSLSSGILNEQFF
TGTGCCAGCAGCTTGTCTAGCGGGATCCTGAATGAGCAGTTCTTC
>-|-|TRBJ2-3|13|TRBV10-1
CATVGGSGDTQYF
TGCGCCACAGTGGGAGGTTCGGGAGATACGCAGTATTTT
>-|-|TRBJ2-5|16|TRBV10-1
CASSSFGGSRIETQYF
TGCGCCAGCAGTAGCTTTGGGGGCTCTCGTATAGAGACCCAGTACTTC
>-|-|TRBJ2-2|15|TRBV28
CAIIGESANTGELFF
TGTGCCATCATTGGGGAGTCAGCGAACACCGGGGAGCTGTTTTTT
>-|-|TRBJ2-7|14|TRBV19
CASTKRGLPYEQYF
TGTGCCAGTACAAAAAGAGGCTTACCCTACGAGCAGTACTTC
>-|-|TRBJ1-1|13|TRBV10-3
CATTRDLNTEAFF
TGTGCCACGACCCGGGATTTGAACACTGAAGCTTTCTTT
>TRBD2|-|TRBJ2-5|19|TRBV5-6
CASSWYMGSGGRGQETQYF
TGTGCCAGCAGCTGGTATATGGGGAGCGGGGGTCGGGGTCAAGAGACCCAGTACTTC
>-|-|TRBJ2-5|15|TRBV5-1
CASSLFPGEQETQYF
TGCGCCAGCAGCTTGTTTCCGGGGGAGCAAGAGACCCAGTACTTC
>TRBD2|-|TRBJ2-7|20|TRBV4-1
CASSQKAGKGLAGHSYEQYF
TGCGCCAGCAGCCAAAAAGCGGGAAAAGGACTAGCGGGTCACTCCTACGAGCAGTACTTC
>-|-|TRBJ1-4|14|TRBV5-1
CASRNGSPNEKLFF
TGCGCCAGCCGGAATGGGTCCCCTAATGAAAAACTGTTTTTT
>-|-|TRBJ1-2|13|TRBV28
CASGKQRNYGYTF
TGTGCCAGCGGGAAGCAGAGAAACTATGGCTACACCTTC
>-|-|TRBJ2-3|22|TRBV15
CATSRDVLQPDRLDPPTDTQYF
TGTGCCACCAGCAGAGACGTTTTACAGCCTGACCGACTAGACCCCCCGACAGATACGCAGTATTTT
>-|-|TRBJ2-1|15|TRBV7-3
CASSLGILSYNEQFF
TGTGCCAGCAGCTTAGGAATCCTCTCCTACAATGAGCAGTTCTTC
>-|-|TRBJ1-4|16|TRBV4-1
CASSQIGRGGGEKLFF
TGCGCCAGCAGCCAAATCGGGAGGGGGGGAGGTGAAAAACTGTTTTTT
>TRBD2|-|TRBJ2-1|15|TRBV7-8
CASSPGLAGVGEQFF
TGTGCCAGCAGCCCAGGACTAGCGGGAGTCGGTGAGCAGTTCTTC
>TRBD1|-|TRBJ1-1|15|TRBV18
CASSPRQGMNTEAFF
TGTGCCAGCTCACCACGACAGGGAATGAACACTGAAGCTTTCTTT
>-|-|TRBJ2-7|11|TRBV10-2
CASRVSYEQYF
TGCGCCAGCAGAGTCTCCTACGAGCAGTACTTC
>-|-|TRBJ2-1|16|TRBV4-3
CASSQEDRYSYNEQFF
TGCGCCAGCAGCCAGGAAGACAGGTACTCCTACAATGAGCAGTTCTTC
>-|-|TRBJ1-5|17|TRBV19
CASSIPIYKESNQPQHF
TGTGCCAGTAGTATCCCCATCTATAAAGAAAGCAATCAGCCCCAGCATTTT
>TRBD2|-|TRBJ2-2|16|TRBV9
CASMSGLAGDTGELFF
TGTGCCAGCATGTCCGGCCTAGCGGGAGACACCGGGGAGCTGTTTTTT
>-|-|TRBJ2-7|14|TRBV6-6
CASSTPGNERGQYF
TGTGCCAGCAGTACCCCGGGCAATGAGAGAGGGCAGTACTTC
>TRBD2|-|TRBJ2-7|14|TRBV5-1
CASSLASGMDEQYF
TGCGCCAGCAGCTTGGCTAGCGGGATGGACGAGCAGTACTTC